Shown below are 13 T cell receptor beta chains from a single sample sequenced in a study of identifying expanded T cells in peripheral blood. The protocol was immunoSEQ multiplex PCR, while the TCRdb copy is restricted to in-frame clones and leaves out a portion. Of 58,000 or so clones listed, about four fifths were seen once; the top ten hold about 19%. The sequencing input was blood. The receptor source for this set is a person aged 18 to 75 in good health.

The chain uses TRBV6-1 and TRBJ1-5, with no clear D. Germline lookup yields CDR1 MNHNS and CDR2 SASEGT. Trimming shortened V by 8 bases and J by 2 bases, and 16 bases separated the two germline ends. This CDR3 region has 15 residues. This CDR3 reads CASRAETRGNQPQHF. DNA of the CDR3: TGTGCCAGCCGGGCAGAAACTAGGGGCAATCAGCCCCAGCATTTT.

The CDR3 here is CASSSQGFQTQYF. The CDR3 DNA is TGTGCCAGCAGCTCGCAGGGATTTCAGACCCAGTACTTC. The genes are TRBV7-8 and TRBJ2-5; TRBD1 is a possible D gene (5 bases). Trimming removed 4 bases at V and 6 bases at J, with 12 bases between. Germline V gene sequence: CDR1 SGHVS, CDR2 FQNEAQ. The CDR3 covers 13 residues.

The chain uses TRBV7-9 and TRBJ2-5; 11 nucleotides match TRBD1. The CDR3 runs 15 residues. The trim removed 3 bases at V and 5 bases at J, leaving 5 bases unmatched. Germline loops: CDR1 SEHNR, CDR2 FQNEAQ (reference sequence). CDR3 coding DNA: TGTGCCAGCAGCTTGGGACAGGGGGTAAGGGAGACCCAGTACTTC. It is translated as CASSLGQGVRETQYF.

The chain carries TRBV5-6 and TRBJ1-1; D ambiguous. CDR1 SGHDT and CDR2 YYEEEE come from the germline V gene. The CDR3 sequence is 13 residues long. V shed 1 base and J shed 5 bases, with 9 bases lying between them. The CDR3 spells CASSLIGGTEAFF. In DNA, the CDR3 is TGTGCCAGCAGCTTGATTGGCGGGACTGAAGCTTTCTTT.

This clone was seen more than once but under ten times. The chain is built from TRBV7-9 and TRBJ1-1; 7 nucleotides line up with TRBD1. CDR1 is SEHNR, CDR2 FQNEAQ, per germline (reference sequence). V lost 3 bases to trimming and J lost 7 bases; unmatched junction nucleotides: 2. This CDR3 spans 12 amino acids. DNA for the CDR3: TGTGCCAGCAGCTTGGACAGGAATGAAGCTTTCTTT. Translation gives CASSLDRNEAFF.

The V and J genes are TRBV2 and TRBJ1-5; a weak D match, TRBD1 (5 bases). Between the trimmed V and J ends, which lost 2 bases and 7 bases, there was a span of 12 bases. The germline V gene has CDR1 SNHLY and CDR2 FYNNEI. The CDR3 loop spans 14 amino acids. This chain's CDR3 is CASSELQGIQPQHF. The DNA for the CDR3 is TGTGCCAGCAGTGAATTGCAGGGAATCCAGCCCCAGCATTTT.

This clone has a handful of counts. The chain links TRBV2 to TRBJ2-4; D not certain. V was shortened by 8 bases and J by 3 bases, with 11 bases between the two germline ends. The CDR3 is made up of 13 amino acids. Germline V gene lookup returns CDR1 SNHLY and CDR2 FYNNEI. The CDR3 DNA is TGTGCCAGCTCCCGGTGGAACAAAAACATTCAGTACTTC. It codes for CASSRWNKNIQYF.

The chain carries TRBV4-1 and TRBJ2-1; D is perhaps TRBD2 (5 bases). Germline V gene sequence: CDR1 MGHRA, CDR2 YSYEKL. The germline V and J ends were trimmed by 8 bases and 2 bases, with 16 bases remaining between them. The CDR3 sequence is 15 residues long. CDR3 in DNA: TGCGCCAGCCAGGACTCACTTCGACCCTACAATGAGCAGTTCTTC. Translation: CASQDSLRPYNEQFF.

This rearrangement joins TRBV9 to TRBJ1-3; D might be TRBD1 (5 bases). Germline V gives CDR1 SGDLS, CDR2 YYNGEE. Trimming took 3 bases from V and 0 from J, leaving 16 bases between them. The CDR3 covers 17 residues. This CDR3 is CASSGGAGPDSGNTIYF. In DNA form, the CDR3 reads TGTGCCAGCAGCGGAGGGGCAGGGCCGGACTCTGGAAACACCATATATTTT. Variable domain in full (rest from reference TRBV9 and TRBJ1-3): DSGVTQTPKHLITATGQRVTLRCSPRSGDLSVYWYQQSLDQGLQFLIQYYNGEERAKGNILERFSAQQFPDLHSELNLSSLELGDSALYFCASSGGAGPDSGNTIYFGEGSWLTVV.

The table lists this clone with a few counts. V gene TRBV5-4 combines with J gene TRBJ2-7, with TRBD2 matching 12 bases. The V gene end was trimmed by 0 bases and the J gene end by 5 bases; junction bases not matched to a gene: 6. CDR3 length: 16 residues. Germline CDR1 and CDR2: SGHNT and YYREEE (reference sequence). The CDR3 sequence is CASSLETSGRENEQYF. The CDR3 nucleotides read TGTGCCAGCAGCTTGGAGACTAGCGGGAGAGAAAACGAGCAGTACTTC.

The chain recombines TRBV30 with TRBJ2-7, with 8 bases fitting TRBD1. Germline CDR1 reads GTSNPN; CDR2 reads SVGIG (reference sequence). The CDR3 extends over 14 amino acids. V lost 0 bases and J lost 7; bases outside the gene matches: 8. CDR3 loop: CAWSVGQVVREQYF. DNA of the CDR3: TGTGCCTGGAGTGTGGGACAGGTGGTGAGGGAGCAGTACTTC. Supplemented by reference TRBV30 and TRBJ2-7, the full variable domain reads SQTIHQWPATLVQPVGSPLSLECTVEGTSNPNLYWYRQAAGRGLQLLFYSVGIGQISSEVPQNLSASRPQDRQFILSSKKLLLSDSGFYLCAWSVGQVVREQYFGPGTRLTVT.

This chain uses TRBV20-1 with TRBJ2-1; D gene uncertain. Germline V gene lookup returns CDR1 DFQATT and CDR2 SNEGSKA (reference sequence). V lost 3 bases, J lost 6 bases, and 6 bases lay in between. The CDR3 sequence is 11 residues long. The CDR3 region has the DNA TGCAGTGCTAGGATCCGCAATGAGCAGTTCTTC. Protein: CSARIRNEQFF.

In DNA form, the CDR3 reads TGCGCCAGCAGCCAAGATTGGGTCAAGACTCTCGGGGATGAGCAGTTCTTC. Its translation is CASSQDWVKTLGDEQFF. The chain combines TRBV4-3 with TRBJ2-1; possibly TRBD2 for D (5 bases). CDR1 and CDR2 from the germline V gene are LGHNA and YSLEER. CDR3 length: 17 amino acids. V was shortened by 0 bases and J by 8 bases, with 20 bases between the two germline ends.